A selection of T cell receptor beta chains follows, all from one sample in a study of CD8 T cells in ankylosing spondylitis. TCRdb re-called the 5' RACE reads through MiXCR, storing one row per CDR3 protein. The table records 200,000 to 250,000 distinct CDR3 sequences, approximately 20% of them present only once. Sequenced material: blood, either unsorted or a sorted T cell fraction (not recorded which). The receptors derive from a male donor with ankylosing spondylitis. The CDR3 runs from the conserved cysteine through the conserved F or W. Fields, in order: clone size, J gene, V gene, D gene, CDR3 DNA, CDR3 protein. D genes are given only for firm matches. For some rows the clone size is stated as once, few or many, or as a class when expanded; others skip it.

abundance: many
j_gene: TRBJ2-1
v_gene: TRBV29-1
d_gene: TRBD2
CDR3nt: TGCAGCGTTGAAGACCCCGGGACTAGCCTTATCGGGCAGTTCTTC
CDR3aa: CSVEDPGTSLIGQFF

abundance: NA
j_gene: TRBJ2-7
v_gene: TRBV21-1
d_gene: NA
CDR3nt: TGTGCCAGCAGAAAAAAGGCACCGACCTACGAGCAGTACTTC
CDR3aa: CASRKKAPTYEQYF

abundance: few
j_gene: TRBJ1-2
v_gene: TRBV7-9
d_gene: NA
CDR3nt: TGTGCCAGCTCGATGGACCTCTATGGCTACACCTTC
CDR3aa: CASSMDLYGYTF

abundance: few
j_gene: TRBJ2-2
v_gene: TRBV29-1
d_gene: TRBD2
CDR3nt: TGCAGCGTTGAAATCCAGCGGGAGGGCCCCGGGGAGCTGTTTTTT
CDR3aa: CSVEIQREGPGELFF

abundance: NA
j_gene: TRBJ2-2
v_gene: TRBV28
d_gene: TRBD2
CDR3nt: TGTGCCAGCAGATATCGGGAGGGGGACACCGGGGAGCTGTTTTTT
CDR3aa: CASRYREGDTGELFF

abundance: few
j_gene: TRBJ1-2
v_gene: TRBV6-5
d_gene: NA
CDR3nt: TGTGCCAGCAGTTACTCTATACCCGGGACTTACGAAAACTATGGCTACACCTTC
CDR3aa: CASSYSIPGTYENYGYTF

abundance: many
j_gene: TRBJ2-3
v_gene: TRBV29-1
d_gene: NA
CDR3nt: TGCAGCGTTGTCGGGGACTCACTTAGCACAGATACGCAGTATTTT
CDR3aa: CSVVGDSLSTDTQYF

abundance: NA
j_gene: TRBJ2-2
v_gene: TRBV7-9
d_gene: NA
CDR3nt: TGTGCCAGCAGCCCTCAGAGGACCCACACCGGGGAGCTGTTTTTT
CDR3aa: CASSPQRTHTGELFF

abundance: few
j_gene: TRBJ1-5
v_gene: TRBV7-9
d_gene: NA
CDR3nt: TGTGCCAGCAGCACGGACAGCAATCAGCCCCAGCATTTT
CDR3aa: CASSTDSNQPQHF

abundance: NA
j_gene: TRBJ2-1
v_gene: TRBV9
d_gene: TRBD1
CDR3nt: TGTGCCAGCAGCGTAGTGGCAGGGGGTTGGAATGAGCAGTTCTTC
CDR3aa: CASSVVAGGWNEQFF

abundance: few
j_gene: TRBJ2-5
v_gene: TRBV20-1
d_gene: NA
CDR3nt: TGCAGTGCTAGACCTGGAGGTTCACAAGAGACCCAGTACTTC
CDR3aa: CSARPGGSQETQYF

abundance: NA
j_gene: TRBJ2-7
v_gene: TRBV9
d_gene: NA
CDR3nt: TGTGCCAGCAGCACCGCGACAGGCTTTGGCTGGGATGACGAGCAGTACTTC
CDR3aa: CASSTATGFGWDDEQYF

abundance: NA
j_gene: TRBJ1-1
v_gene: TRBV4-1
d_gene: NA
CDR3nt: TGCGCCAGCAGCCAGGTTGACAGCATGAACACTGAAGCTTTCTTT
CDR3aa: CASSQVDSMNTEAFF

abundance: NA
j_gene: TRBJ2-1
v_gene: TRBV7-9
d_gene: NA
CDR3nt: TGTGCCAGCAGCTTTCAGAATAACAATGAGCAGTTCTTC
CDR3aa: CASSFQNNNEQFF

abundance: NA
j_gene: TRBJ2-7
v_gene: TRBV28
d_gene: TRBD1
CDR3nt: TGTGCCAGCAGGGCGCTCGGACAGGCCTCCTACGAGCAGTACTTC
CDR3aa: CASRALGQASYEQYF

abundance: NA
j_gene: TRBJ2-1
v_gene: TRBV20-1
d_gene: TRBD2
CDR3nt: TGCAGTGCTGCACTAGCGGGCGGGCGGGACAATGAGCAGTTCTTC
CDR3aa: CSAALAGGRDNEQFF

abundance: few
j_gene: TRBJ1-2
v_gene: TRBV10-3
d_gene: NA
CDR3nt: TGTGCCATCAGTGAAGACAGGATTGGCTACACCTTC
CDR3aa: CAISEDRIGYTF

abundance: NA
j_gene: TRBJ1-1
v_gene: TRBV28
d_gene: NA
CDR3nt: TGTGCCAGCAGTTTATTGTCAGAGAACACTGAAGCTTTCTTT
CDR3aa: CASSLLSENTEAFF

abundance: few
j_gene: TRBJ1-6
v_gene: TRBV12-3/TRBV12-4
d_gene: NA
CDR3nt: TGTGCCAGCAGTTTTGGACTCTATAATTCACCCCTCCACTTT
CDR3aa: CASSFGLYNSPLHF

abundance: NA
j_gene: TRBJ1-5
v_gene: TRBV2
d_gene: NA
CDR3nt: TGTGCCAGCAGGAGGGTTGGGCAGCCCCAGCATTTT
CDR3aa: CASRRVGQPQHF

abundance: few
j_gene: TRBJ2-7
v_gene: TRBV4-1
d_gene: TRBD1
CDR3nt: TGCGCCAGCAGCCACCGGACAGGGAGTATCGAGCAGTACTTC
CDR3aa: CASSHRTGSIEQYF

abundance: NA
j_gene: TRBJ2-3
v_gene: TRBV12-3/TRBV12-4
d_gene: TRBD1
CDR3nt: TGTGCCAGCAGTCCCCAGCTCGACAGGGTGAACACAGATACGCAGTATTTT
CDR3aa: CASSPQLDRVNTDTQYF

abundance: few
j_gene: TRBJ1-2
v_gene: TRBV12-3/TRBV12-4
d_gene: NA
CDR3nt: TGTGCCAGCAGTCCGAATGGGGGCTGGGATGGCTACACCTTC
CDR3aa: CASSPNGGWDGYTF

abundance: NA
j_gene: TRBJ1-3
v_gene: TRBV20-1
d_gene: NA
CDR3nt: TGCAGTGCTAGAGAGACATCTGGAAACACCATATATTTT
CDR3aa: CSARETSGNTIYF

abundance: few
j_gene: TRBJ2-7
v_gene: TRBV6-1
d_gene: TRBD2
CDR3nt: TGTGCCAGCAGTGCTCGGCGGGAGAGCTCCTACGAGCAGTACTTC
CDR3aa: CASSARRESSYEQYF

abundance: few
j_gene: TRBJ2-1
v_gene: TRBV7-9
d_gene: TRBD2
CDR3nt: TGTGCCAGCAGTCGGACTAGCGGGGGACAAAACAATGAGCAGTTCTTC
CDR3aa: CASSRTSGGQNNEQFF

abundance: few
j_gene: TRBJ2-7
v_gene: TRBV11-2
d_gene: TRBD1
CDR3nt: TGTGCCAGCAGCTTTGGACAGGCAATCGGCTACGAGCAGTACTTC
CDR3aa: CASSFGQAIGYEQYF

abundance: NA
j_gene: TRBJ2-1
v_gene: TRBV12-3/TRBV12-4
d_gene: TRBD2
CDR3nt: TGTGCCAGCAGGGCTAGCGGGAGAGACAATGAGCAGTTCTTC
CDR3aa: CASRASGRDNEQFF

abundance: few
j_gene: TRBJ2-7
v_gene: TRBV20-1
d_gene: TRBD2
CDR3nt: TGCAGTGCTAGTAGTCTAGCGGGACTCTACGAGCAGTACTTC
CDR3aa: CSASSLAGLYEQYF

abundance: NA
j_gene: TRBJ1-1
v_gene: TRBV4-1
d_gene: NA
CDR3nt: TGCGCCAGCAGCCAATGGGCTGAAGGAACCACTGAAGCTTTCTTT
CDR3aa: CASSQWAEGTTEAFF

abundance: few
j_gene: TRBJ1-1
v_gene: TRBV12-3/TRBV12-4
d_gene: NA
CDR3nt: TGTGCCACCGAGAGGCAGAACACTGAAGCTTTCTTT
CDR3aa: CATERQNTEAFF

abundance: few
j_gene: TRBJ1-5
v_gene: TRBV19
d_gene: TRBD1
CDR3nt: TGTGCCAGTAGTGAAGAAGACAGGGCCGGACAGCCCCAGCATTTT
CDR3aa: CASSEEDRAGQPQHF

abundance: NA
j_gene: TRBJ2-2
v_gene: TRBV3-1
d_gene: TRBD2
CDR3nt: TGTGCCAGCAGCCCCGGGGGGGGGAGGACCGGGGAGCTGTTTTTT
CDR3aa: CASSPGGGRTGELFF

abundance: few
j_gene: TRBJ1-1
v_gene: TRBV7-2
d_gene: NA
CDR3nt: TGTGCCAGCAGCTTAGGCTCAGGGAACACTGAAGCTTTCTTT
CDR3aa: CASSLGSGNTEAFF

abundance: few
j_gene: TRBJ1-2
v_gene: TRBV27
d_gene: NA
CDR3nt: TGTGCCAGCAGTCCCGGCCCTAACTATGGCTACACCTTC
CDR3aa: CASSPGPNYGYTF

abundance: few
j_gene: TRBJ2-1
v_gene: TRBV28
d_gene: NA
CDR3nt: TGTGCCAGCAAAAGCGGGCTCGTCGTGAGGTTC
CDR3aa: CASKSGLVVRF

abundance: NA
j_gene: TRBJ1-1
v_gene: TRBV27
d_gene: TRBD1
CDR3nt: TGTGCCAGCAGGACAGGGGCGAACACTGAAGCTTTCTTT
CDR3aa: CASRTGANTEAFF

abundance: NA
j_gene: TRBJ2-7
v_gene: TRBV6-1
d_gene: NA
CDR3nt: TGTGCCAGCAAGCTCTGGGCAGACAGCTCCTACGAGCAGTACTTC
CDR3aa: CASKLWADSSYEQYF

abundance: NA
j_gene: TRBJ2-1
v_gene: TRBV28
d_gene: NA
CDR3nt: TGTGCCAGCAGTAGACTAATATACAGCTCCTACAATGAGCAGTTCTTC
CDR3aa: CASSRLIYSSYNEQFF